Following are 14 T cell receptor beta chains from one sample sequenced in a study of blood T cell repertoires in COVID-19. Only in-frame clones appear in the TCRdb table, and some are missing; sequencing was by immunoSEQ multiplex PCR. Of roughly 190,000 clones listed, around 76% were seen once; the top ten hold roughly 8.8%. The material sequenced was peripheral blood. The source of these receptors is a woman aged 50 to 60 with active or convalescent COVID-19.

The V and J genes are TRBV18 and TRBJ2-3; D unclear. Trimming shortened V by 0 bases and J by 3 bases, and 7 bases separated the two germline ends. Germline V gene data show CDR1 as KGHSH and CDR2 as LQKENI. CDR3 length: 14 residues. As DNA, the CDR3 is TGTGCCAGCTCACCACCCCTAGAAACAGATACGCAGTATTTT. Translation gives CASSPPLETDTQYF.

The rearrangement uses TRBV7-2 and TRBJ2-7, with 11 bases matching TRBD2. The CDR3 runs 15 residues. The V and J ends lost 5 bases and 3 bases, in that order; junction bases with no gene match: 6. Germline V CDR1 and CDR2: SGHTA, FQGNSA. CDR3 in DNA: TGTGCCAGCAGCATAGGGACTAGCGGATTCTACGAGCAGTACTTC. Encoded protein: CASSIGTSGFYEQYF.

The CDR3 DNA reads as TGTGCCAGCAGTGAGACGGGACAGGAGTTCCTCTATGGCTACACCTTC. Protein product: CASSETGQEFLYGYTF. V is TRBV25-1 and J is TRBJ1-2; 8 bases fit TRBD1. Losses at the gene ends were 3 bases for V and 4 bases for J; bases not matched to a gene: 10. Germline values: CDR1 MGHDK, CDR2 SYGVNS. This CDR3 spans 16 amino acids.

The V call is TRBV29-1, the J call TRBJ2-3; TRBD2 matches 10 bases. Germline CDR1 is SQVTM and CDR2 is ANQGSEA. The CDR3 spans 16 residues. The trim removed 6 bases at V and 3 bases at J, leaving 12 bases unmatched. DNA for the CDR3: TGCAGCGTGGGTAACCTAGGACTAGCGGAGACAGATACGCAGTATTTT. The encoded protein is CSVGNLGLAETDTQYF.

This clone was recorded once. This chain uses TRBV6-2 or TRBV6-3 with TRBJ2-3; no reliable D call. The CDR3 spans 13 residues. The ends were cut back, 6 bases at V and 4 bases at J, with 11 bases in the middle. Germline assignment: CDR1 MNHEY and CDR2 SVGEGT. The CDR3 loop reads CASSDGASDTQYF. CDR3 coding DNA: TGTGCCAGCAGCGACGGAGCCTCAGATACGCAGTATTTT.

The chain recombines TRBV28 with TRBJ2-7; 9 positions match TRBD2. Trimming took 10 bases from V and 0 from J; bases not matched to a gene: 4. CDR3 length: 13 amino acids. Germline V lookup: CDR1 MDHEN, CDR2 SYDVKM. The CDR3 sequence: CATEGLASYEQYF. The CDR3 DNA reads TGTGCCACCGAGGGACTAGCCTCCTACGAGCAGTACTTC.

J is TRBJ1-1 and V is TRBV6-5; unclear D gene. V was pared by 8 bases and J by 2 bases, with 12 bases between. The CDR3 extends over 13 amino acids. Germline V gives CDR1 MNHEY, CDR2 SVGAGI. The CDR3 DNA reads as TGTGCCAGCGTCCAGCGGATAAACACTGAAGCTTTCTTT. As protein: CASVQRINTEAFF.

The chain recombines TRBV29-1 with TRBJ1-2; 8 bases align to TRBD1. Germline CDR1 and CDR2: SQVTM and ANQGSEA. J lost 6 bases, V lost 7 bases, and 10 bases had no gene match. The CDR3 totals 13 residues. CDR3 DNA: TGCAGCGCTGGGGACAGGAGGGGTGATGGCTACACCTTC. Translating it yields CSAGDRRGDGYTF.

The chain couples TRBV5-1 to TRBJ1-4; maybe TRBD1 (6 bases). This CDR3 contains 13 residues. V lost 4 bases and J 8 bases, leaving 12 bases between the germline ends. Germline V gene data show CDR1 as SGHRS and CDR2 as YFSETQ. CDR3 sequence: CASSPGVREKLFF. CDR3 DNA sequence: TGCGCCAGCAGCCCAGGGGTTCGGGAAAAACTGTTTTTT.

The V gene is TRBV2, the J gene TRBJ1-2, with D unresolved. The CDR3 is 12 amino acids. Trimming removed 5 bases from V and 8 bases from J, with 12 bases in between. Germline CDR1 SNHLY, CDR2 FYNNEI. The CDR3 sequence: CASSTALRGYTF. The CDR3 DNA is TGTGCCAGCAGTACAGCTCTCCGAGGCTACACCTTC.

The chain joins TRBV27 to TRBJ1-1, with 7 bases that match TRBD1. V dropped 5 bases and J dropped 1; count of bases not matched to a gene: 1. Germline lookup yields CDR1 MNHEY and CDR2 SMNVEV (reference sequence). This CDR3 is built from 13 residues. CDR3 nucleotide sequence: TGTGCCAGCAGTCACAGGGGGAACACTGAAGCTTTCTTT. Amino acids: CASSHRGNTEAFF.

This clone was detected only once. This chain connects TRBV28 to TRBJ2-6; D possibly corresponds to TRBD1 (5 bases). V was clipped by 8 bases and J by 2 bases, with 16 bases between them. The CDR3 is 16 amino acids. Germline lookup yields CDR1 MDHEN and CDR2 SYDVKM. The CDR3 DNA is TGTGCCAGCCGAGGCGACAGTTTGCCTGGGGCCAACGTCCTGACTTTC. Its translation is CASRGDSLPGANVLTF.

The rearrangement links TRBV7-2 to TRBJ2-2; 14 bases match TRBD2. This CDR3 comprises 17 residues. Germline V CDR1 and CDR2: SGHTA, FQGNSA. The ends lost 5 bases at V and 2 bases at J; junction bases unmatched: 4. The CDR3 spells CASSRGLAGGNTGELFF. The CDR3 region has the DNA TGTGCCAGCAGCCGCGGACTAGCGGGAGGAAACACCGGGGAGCTGTTTTTT.

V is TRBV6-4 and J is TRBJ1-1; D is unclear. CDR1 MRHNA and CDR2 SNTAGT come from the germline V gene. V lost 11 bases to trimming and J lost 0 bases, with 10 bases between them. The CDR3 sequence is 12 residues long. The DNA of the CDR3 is TGTGCCGCCAAAGAGCTGAACACTGAAGCTTTCTTT. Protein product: CAAKELNTEAFF.